This paragraph covers one T cell receptor beta chain sequence. Measured with immunoSEQ multiplex PCR; TCRdb has only the in-frame clones, and not every one. The table has 150,000 to 200,000 clones, around 84% seen once; the top ten hold 8%. Study members were between about 18 and 100 years old and lived in 25 or so US regions. Recovery among Cohort 3 donors was established by two negative PCRs, clearance, or symptom resolution. The sample originates from a study of blood T cell repertoires in COVID-19. Study summary: Samples came from the United States, Italy and Spain, spanning acute and convalescent COVID-19. The cDNA or gDNA used as material had been derived from T cells, B-cell-depleted T cells, or PBMCs.

Sequenced input: PBMCs or T cells enriched from blood (not recorded which). The TCR originated in a woman aged 50 to 65 who had recovered from COVID-19.

The CDR3 loop reads CASSPHYPRQFF. CDR3 bases: TGTGCCAGCAGTCCCCACTACCCTAGGCAGTTCTTC. The chain has TRBV28 and TRBJ2-1; the D is unclear. Trimming took 5 bases from V and 12 from J, leaving 14 bases between them. Germline V gives CDR1 MDHEN, CDR2 SYDVKM. CDR3 length equals 12 residues.